This T cell receptor beta chain was recorded in a study of long-term antiretroviral therapy in people with HIV. Overall study results and limits: Control repertoires displayed wider CDR3 length ranges than the HIV repertoires.

This clone was seen just once. Its cognate antigen is unknown. The run of the v3.0 immunoSEQ assay was at survey level. This table comes from immunoSEQ multiplex PCR, and its TCRdb copy is limited to in-frame clones, with some not included. The data hold tens of thousands of clones, with approximately 76% observed a single time. The receptor was isolated from a woman aged 35 to 49 with HIV. This specimen consisted of unsorted PBMCs, obtained around 21 months before starting antiretroviral therapy.

The CDR3 region has the DNA TGTGCCAGCAGCTTGGAGGGGGACAGGGTGTGGGCTGAAGCTTTCTTT. Its translation: CASSLEGDRVWAEAFF. The rearrangement uses TRBV5-6 and TRBJ1-1; 9 bases are a match to TRBD1. With V trimmed by 0 bases and J by 6 bases, 9 bases remained unmatched. Germline V gives CDR1 SGHDT, CDR2 YYEEEE. This CDR3 spans 16 amino acids.